This TCR beta chain was retrieved from a study of OX40 agonist ivuxolimab in advanced cancers. Sequenced by immunoSEQ multiplex PCR; TCRdb stores in-frame clones only, minus some. The sample gives tens of thousands of clones, 82% of which show up once; approximately 2% is in the top ten. A remark on this clone: The antigen is undetermined.

Exclusion of a patient followed from autoimmune disease history or systemic immunosuppression. Blood sampling was done at baseline, cycle 4 day 1, and cycle 7 day 1. Germline V gene sequence: CDR1 MGHDK, CDR2 SYGVNS. The CDR3 has 16 residues. Trimming cost V 1 base and J 4 bases, with 16 bases left between them. Whole-study findings and limits: Clonal expansion was seen in CD4+ and CD8+ blood T cells by week 6 at 0.1 to 3.0 mg/kg.

The sequencing here drew on CD4+ or CD8+ T cells sorted from blood, taken in a trial of the OX40 agonist ivuxolimab. The chain recombines TRBV25-1 with TRBJ2-5; D gene unclear. This receptor was identified in an adult with an advanced solid tumor such as melanoma, head and neck, liver or kidney cancer. The CDR3 nucleotides read TGTGCCAGCAGTGAATTAGGCAGAGGAATAAGAGAGACCCAGTACTTC. Residues: CASSELGRGIRETQYF.